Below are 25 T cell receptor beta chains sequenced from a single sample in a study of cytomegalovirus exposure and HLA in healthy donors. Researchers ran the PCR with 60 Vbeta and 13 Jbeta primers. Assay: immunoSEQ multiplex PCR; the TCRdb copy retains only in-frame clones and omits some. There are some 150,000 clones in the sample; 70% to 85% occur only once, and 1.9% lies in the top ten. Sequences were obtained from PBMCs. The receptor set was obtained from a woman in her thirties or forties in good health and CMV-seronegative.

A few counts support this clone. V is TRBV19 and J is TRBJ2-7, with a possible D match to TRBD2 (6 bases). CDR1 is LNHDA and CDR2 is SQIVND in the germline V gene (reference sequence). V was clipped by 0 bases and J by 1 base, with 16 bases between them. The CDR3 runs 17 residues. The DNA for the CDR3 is TGTGCCAGTAGTATAGATCTCGAGGAGGGGACTTCCTACGAGCAGTACTTC. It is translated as CASSIDLEEGTSYEQYF.

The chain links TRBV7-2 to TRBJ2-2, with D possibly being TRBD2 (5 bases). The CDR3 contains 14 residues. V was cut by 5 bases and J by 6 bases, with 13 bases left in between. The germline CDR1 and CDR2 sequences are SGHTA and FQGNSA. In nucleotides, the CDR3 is TGTGCCAGCAGCCCACAACCTAGCCCCGGGGAGCTGTTTTTT. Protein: CASSPQPSPGELFF.

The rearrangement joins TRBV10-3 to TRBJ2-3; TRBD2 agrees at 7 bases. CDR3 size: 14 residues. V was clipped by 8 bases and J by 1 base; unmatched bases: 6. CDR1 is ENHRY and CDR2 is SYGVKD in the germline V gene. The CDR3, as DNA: TGTGCCATCCGGTTTACTAGCGGCACAGATACGCAGTATTTT. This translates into CAIRFTSGTDTQYF.

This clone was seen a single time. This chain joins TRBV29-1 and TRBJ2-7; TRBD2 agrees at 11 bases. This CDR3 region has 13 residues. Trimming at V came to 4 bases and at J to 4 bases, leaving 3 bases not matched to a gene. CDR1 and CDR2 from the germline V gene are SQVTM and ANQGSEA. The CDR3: CSVVAGGIYEQYF. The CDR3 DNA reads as TGCAGCGTTGTAGCGGGAGGGATTTACGAGCAGTACTTC.

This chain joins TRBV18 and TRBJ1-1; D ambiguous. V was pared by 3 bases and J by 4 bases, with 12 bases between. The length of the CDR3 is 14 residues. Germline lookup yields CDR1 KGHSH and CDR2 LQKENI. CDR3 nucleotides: TGTGCCAGCTCACCTGGAGGCCGGGTCACTGAAGCTTTCTTT. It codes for CASSPGGRVTEAFF. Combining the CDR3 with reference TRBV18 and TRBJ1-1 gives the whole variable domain NAGVMQNPRHLVRRRGQEARLRCSPMKGHSHVYWYRQLPEEGLKFMVYLQKENIIDESGMPKERFSAEFPKEGPSILRIQQVVRGDSAAYFCASSPGGRVTEAFFGQGTRLTVV.

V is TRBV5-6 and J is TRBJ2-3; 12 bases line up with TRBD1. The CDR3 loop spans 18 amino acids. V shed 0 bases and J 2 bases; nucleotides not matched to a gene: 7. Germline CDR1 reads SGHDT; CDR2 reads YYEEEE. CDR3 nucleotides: TGTGCCAGCAGCTTGGTCCCGGGACAGGGGGCGATCACAGATACGCAGTATTTT. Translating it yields CASSLVPGQGAITDTQYF.

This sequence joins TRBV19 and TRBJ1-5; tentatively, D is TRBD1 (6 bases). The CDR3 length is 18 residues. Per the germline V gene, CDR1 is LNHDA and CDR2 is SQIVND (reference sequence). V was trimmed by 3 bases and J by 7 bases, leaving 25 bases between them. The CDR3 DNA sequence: TGTGCCAGTAGTATTAAGGGGGGAGGGCAGGTGAGCGGACAGCCCCAGCATTTT. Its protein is CASSIKGGGQVSGQPQHF.

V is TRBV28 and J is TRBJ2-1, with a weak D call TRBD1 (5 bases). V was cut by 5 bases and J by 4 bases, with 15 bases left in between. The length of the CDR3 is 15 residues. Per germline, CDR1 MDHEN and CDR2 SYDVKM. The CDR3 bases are TGTGCCAGCAGTCCCTGGCAGGGCCCTTACAATGAGCAGTTCTTC. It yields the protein CASSPWQGPYNEQFF. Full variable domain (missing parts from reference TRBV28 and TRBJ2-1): DVKVTQSSRYLVKRTGEKVFLECVQDMDHENMFWYRQDPGLGLRLIYFSYDVKMKEKGDIPEGYSVSREKKERFSLILESASTNQTSMYLCASSPWQGPYNEQFFGPGTRLTVL.

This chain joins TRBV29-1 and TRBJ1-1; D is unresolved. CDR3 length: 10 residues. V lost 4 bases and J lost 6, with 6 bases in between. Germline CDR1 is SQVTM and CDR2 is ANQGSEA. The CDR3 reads CSVGGPEAFF. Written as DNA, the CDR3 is TGCAGCGTTGGAGGGCCTGAAGCTTTCTTT. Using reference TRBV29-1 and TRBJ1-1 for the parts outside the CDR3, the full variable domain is SAVISQKPSRDICQRGTSLTIQCQVDSQVTMMFWYRQQPGQSLTLIATANQGSEATYESGFVIDKFPISRPNLTFSTLTVSNMSPEDSSIYLCSVGGPEAFFGQGTRLTVV.

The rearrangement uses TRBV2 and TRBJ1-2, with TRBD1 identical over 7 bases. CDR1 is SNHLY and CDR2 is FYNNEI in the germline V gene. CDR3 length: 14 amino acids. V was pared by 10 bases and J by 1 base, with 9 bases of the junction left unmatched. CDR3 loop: CANRQGRFNYGYTF. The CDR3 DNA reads TGTGCCAACAGACAGGGCCGCTTTAACTATGGCTACACCTTC.

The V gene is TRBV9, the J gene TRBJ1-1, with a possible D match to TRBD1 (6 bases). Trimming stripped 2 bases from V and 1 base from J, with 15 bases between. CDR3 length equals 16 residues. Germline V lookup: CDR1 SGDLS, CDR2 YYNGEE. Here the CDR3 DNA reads TGTGCCAGCAGCGTGGGAGTGCGGACAGAGAACACTGAAGCTTTCTTT. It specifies CASSVGVRTENTEAFF.

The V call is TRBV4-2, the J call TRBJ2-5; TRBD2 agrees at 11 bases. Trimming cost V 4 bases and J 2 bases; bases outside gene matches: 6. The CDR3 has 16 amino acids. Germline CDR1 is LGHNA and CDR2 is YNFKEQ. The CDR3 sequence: CASSPGLAGRQETQYF. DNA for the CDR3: TGTGCCAGCAGCCCAGGACTAGCGGGTAGGCAAGAGACCCAGTACTTC.

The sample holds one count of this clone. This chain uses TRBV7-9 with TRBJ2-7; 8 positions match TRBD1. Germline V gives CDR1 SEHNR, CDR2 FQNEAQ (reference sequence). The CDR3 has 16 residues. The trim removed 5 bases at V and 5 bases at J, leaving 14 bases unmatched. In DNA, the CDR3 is TGTGCCAGCAGCGCGATCCTGACAGGGGAGGAGGACGAGCAGTACTTC. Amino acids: CASSAILTGEEDEQYF.

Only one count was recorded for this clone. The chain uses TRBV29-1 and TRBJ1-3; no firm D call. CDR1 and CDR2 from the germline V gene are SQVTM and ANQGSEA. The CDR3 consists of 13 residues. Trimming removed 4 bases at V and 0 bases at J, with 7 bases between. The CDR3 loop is CSVGPSSGNTIYF. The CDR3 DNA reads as TGCAGCGTTGGGCCGTCCTCTGGAAACACCATATATTTT.

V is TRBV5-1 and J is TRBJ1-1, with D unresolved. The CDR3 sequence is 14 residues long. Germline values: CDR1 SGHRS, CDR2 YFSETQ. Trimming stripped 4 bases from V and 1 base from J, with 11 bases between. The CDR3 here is CASSPGGRNTEAFF. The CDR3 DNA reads TGCGCCAGCAGCCCGGGTGGTAGGAACACTGAAGCTTTCTTT.

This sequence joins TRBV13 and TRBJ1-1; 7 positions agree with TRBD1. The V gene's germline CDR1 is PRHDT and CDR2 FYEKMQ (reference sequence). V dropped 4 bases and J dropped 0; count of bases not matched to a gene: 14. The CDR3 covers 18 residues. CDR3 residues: CASSSPPDRNPMNTEAFF. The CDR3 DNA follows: TGTGCCAGCAGCTCCCCCCCGGACAGGAATCCCATGAACACTGAAGCTTTCTTT.

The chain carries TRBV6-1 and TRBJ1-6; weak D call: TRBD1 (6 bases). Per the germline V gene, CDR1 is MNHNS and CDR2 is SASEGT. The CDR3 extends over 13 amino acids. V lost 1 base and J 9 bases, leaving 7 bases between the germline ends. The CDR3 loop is CASSEEGGSPLHF. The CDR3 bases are TGTGCCAGCAGTGAAGAAGGGGGTTCACCCCTCCACTTT.

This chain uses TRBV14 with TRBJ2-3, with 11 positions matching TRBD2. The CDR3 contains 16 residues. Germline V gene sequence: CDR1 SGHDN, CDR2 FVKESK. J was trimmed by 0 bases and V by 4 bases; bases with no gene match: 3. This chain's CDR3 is CASSPGLAASTDTQYF. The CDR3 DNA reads TGTGCCAGCAGCCCGGGACTAGCGGCTAGCACAGATACGCAGTATTTT.

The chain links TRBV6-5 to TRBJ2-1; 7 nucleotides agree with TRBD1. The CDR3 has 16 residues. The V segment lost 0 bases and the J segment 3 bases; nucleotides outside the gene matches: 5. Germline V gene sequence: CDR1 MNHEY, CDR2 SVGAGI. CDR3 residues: CASSYSTGTVYNEQFF. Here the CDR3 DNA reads TGTGCCAGCAGTTACTCAACCGGGACAGTCTACAATGAGCAGTTCTTC.

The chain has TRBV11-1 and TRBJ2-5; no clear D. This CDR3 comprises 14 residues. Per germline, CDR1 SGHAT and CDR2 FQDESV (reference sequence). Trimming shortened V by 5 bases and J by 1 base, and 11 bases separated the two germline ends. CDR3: CASSALSGQETQYF. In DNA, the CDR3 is TGTGCCAGCAGCGCATTGTCGGGCCAAGAGACCCAGTACTTC.

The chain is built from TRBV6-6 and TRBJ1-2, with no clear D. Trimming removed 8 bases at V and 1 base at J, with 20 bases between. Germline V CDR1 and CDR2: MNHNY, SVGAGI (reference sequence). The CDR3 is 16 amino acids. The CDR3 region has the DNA TGTGCCAGCCGTTTAATAGAGGGCCGATTTAACTATGGCTACACCTTC. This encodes CASRLIEGRFNYGYTF.

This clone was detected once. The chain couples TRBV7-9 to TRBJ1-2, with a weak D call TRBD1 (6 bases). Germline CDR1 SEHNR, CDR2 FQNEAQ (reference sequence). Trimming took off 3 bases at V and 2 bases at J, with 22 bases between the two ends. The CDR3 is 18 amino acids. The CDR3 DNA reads TGTGCCAGCAGCTTTGGACAGTTTAAGTTGTCCCAAAACTATGGCTACACCTTC. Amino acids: CASSFGQFKLSQNYGYTF. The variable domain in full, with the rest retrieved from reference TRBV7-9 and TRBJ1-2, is DTGVSQNPRHKITKRGQNVTFRCDPISEHNRLYWYRQTLGQGPEFLTYFQNEAQLEKSRLLSDRFSAERPKGSFSTLEIQRTEQGDSAMYLCASSFGQFKLSQNYGYTFGSGTRLTVV.

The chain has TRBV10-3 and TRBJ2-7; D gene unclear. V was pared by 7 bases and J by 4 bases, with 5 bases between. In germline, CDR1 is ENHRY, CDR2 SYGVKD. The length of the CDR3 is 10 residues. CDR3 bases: TGTGCCATCATTTCATACGAGCAGTACTTC. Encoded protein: CAIISYEQYF.

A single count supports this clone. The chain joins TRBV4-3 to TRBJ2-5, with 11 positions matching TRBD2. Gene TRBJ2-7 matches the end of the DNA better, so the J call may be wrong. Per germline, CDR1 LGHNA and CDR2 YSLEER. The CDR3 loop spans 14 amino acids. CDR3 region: CASSPGTSGYEQYF. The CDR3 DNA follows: TGCGCCAGCAGCCCCGGGACTAGCGGTTACGAGCAGTACTTC.

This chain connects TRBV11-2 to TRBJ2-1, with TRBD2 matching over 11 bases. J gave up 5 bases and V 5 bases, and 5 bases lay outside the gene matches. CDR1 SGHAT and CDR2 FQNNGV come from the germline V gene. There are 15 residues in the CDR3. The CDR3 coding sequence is TGTGCCAGCAGCGAACTAGCGGGAGTCGACAATGAGCAGTTCTTC. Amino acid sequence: CASSELAGVDNEQFF.